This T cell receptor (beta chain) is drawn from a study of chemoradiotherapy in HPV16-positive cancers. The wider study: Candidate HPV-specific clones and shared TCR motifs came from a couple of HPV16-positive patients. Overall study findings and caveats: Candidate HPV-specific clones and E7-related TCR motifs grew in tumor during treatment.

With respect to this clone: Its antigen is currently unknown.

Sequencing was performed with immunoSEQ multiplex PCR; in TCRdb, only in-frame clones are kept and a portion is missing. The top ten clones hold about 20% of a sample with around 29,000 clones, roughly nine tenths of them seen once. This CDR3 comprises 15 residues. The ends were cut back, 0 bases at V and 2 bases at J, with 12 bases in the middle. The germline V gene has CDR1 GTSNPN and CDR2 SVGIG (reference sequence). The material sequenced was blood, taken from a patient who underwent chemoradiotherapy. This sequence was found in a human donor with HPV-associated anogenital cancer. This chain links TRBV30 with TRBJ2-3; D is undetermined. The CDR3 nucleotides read TGTGCCTGGAGTGTACTGGGCTCCCCCACAGATACGCAGTATTTT. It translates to CAWSVLGSPTDTQYF.